This TCR beta chain was captured in a study of CD8 T cells in Susac syndrome. RNA totalling about 0.45 to 1 ug underwent reverse transcription with random hexamers. TCRdb used MiXCR to reprocess the immunoSEQ multiplex PCR reads, holding one entry per CDR3 protein. Counted here are some 130,000 distinct CDR3 sequences, roughly 94% occurring once; the ten biggest clones make up less than 0.15%. In the case of this clonotype: The antigen remains unidentified.

Findings and limits, study-wide: By the study's own acknowledgment, its TCR sequencing and HLA analysis included relatively few individuals.

The study sequenced TCR beta in blood CD8+ and CD4+ T cells. TEMRA cells were FACS-enriched, with CD8+ and CD4+ T cells isolated negatively. The CDR3 spans 10 residues. Germline loops: CDR1 LNHDA, CDR2 SQIVND (reference sequence). V was trimmed by 6 bases and J by 6 bases, leaving 5 bases between them. The sample comprised CD4+ T cells from PBMCs. V gene TRBV19 combines with J gene TRBJ1-2; D uncertain. This receptor was obtained from a human donor with multiple sclerosis. CDR3 sequence reads: CASSGNGYTF. DNA for the CDR3: TGTGCCAGTAGCGGGAATGGCTACACCTTC.